Listed below are T cell receptor beta chains from one sample, sequenced in a study of T cell repertoires in cytomegalovirus infection. From the reads, TCRdb called clonotypes with MiXCR, one entry per CDR3 protein. Of 550,000 to 700,000 distinct CDR3 sequences in the sample, about 39% were seen once. These receptors' targets are unknown. The sequencing here drew on cultured PBMCs, taken from culture after CMV antigen stimulation. These TCRs come from a human donor in good health (CMV status not recorded). Some clones in this sample may be carry-over from other donors' samples. Both conserved end residues are part of each CDR3. Each record gives: D gene, clone size, J gene, V gene, CDR3 protein, CDR3 DNA. A D gene is named only where the DNA matches it firmly. Size is omitted from some rows. Given values are once, few, many or a class for expanded clones.

d_call: .; clone_size: .; j_call: TRBJ2-6; v_call: TRBV7-4; cdr3_aa: CASSGSGANVLTF; cdr3_nt: TGTGCCAGCAGCGGATCCGGGGCCAACGTCCTGACTTTC
d_call: TRBD1; clone_size: few; j_call: TRBJ1-5; v_call: TRBV7-8; cdr3_aa: CATHQGRGPYSNQPQHF; cdr3_nt: TGTGCCACCCACCAAGGCAGGGGGCCGTATAGCAATCAGCCCCAGCATTTT
d_call: .; clone_size: .; j_call: TRBJ1-5; v_call: TRBV20-1; cdr3_aa: CSAIGRPFNQPQHF; cdr3_nt: TGCAGTGCTATCGGACGCCCATTCAATCAGCCCCAGCATTTT
d_call: .; clone_size: .; j_call: TRBJ2-5; v_call: TRBV12-3/TRBV12-4; cdr3_aa: CASSLGSRETQYF; cdr3_nt: TGTGCCAGCAGCTTAGGGAGTCGGGAGACCCAGTACTTC
d_call: .; clone_size: many; j_call: TRBJ1-1; v_call: TRBV12-3/TRBV12-4; cdr3_aa: CASSFGRIRRKNTEAFF; cdr3_nt: TGTGCCAGCAGTTTCGGTAGGATCCGCCGGAAGAACACTGAAGCTTTCTTT
d_call: .; clone_size: .; j_call: TRBJ2-6; v_call: TRBV4-2; cdr3_aa: CASSQNLQGGFGANVLTF; cdr3_nt: TGTGCCAGCAGCCAAAACTTACAAGGGGGTTTCGGGGCCAACGTCCTGACTTTC
d_call: TRBD1; clone_size: .; j_call: TRBJ2-5; v_call: TRBV19; cdr3_aa: CAIVARDRYQETQYF; cdr3_nt: TGTGCCATCGTGGCCCGGGACAGGTACCAAGAGACCCAGTACTTC
d_call: .; clone_size: .; j_call: TRBJ1-6; v_call: TRBV2; cdr3_aa: CARTKGHNSPLHF; cdr3_nt: TGTGCCAGGACGAAAGGCCATAATTCACCCCTCCACTTT
d_call: .; clone_size: few; j_call: TRBJ1-2; v_call: TRBV6-1; cdr3_aa: CASSESGGGGFYGYTF; cdr3_nt: TGTGCCAGCAGTGAATCGGGGGGAGGTGGGTTCTATGGCTACACCTTC
d_call: TRBD2; clone_size: few; j_call: TRBJ2-2; v_call: TRBV7-2; cdr3_aa: CASSLERGKLGELFF; cdr3_nt: TGTGCCAGCAGCTTAGAGCGGGGGAAGCTCGGGGAGCTGTTTTTT
d_call: TRBD1; clone_size: .; j_call: TRBJ2-2; v_call: TRBV7-2; cdr3_aa: CASSWDRVFTGELFF; cdr3_nt: TGTGCCAGCAGTTGGGACAGGGTGTTCACCGGGGAGCTGTTTTTT
d_call: .; clone_size: few; j_call: TRBJ2-5; v_call: TRBV7-6; cdr3_aa: CASGGRENEETQYF; cdr3_nt: TGTGCCAGCGGGGGGCGGGAGAATGAAGAGACCCAGTACTTC
d_call: TRBD2; clone_size: .; j_call: TRBJ2-1; v_call: TRBV27; cdr3_aa: CASSQTSGPLHEQFF; cdr3_nt: TGTGCCAGCAGTCAAACTAGCGGTCCCCTCCATGAGCAGTTCTTC
d_call: TRBD2; clone_size: few; j_call: TRBJ2-1; v_call: TRBV7-2; cdr3_aa: CASSFLAGIVEQFF; cdr3_nt: TGTGCCAGCAGCTTTCTAGCGGGAATTGTTGAGCAGTTCTTC
d_call: TRBD1; clone_size: few; j_call: TRBJ2-5; v_call: TRBV7-2; cdr3_aa: CASSLVGTGGMKTQYF; cdr3_nt: TGTGCCAGCAGCTTAGTCGGGACAGGGGGCATGAAGACCCAGTACTTC
d_call: TRBD1; clone_size: .; j_call: TRBJ1-1; v_call: TRBV15; cdr3_aa: CATSRGGTGNTEAFF; cdr3_nt: TGTGCCACCAGCAGAGGGGGGACAGGGAACACTGAAGCTTTCTTT
d_call: TRBD1; clone_size: once; j_call: TRBJ1-2; v_call: TRBV20-1; cdr3_aa: CSAEGQGGGNYGYTF; cdr3_nt: TGCAGTGCTGAAGGACAGGGAGGAGGCAACTATGGCTACACCTTC
d_call: .; clone_size: .; j_call: TRBJ2-7; v_call: TRBV20-1; cdr3_aa: CSRAAGTTPTDEQYF; cdr3_nt: TGCAGTCGGGCGGCGGGAACGACCCCTACCGACGAGCAGTACTTC
d_call: TRBD1; clone_size: few; j_call: TRBJ2-1; v_call: TRBV7-4; cdr3_aa: CASSTRQGRNEQFF; cdr3_nt: TGTGCCAGCAGCACCAGACAGGGCCGGAATGAGCAGTTCTTC
d_call: .; clone_size: .; j_call: TRBJ2-4; v_call: TRBV6-2/TRBV6-3; cdr3_aa: CASSYLVRSPVLAKNIQYF; cdr3_nt: TGTGCCAGCAGTTACTTGGTCCGCAGCCCCGTTCTAGCCAAAAACATTCAGTACTTC
d_call: .; clone_size: .; j_call: TRBJ1-4; v_call: TRBV28; cdr3_aa: CASRSPANEKLFF; cdr3_nt: TGTGCCAGCCGGTCGCCTGCTAATGAAAAACTGTTTTTT
d_call: TRBD1; clone_size: .; j_call: TRBJ2-7; v_call: TRBV2; cdr3_aa: CASRVDRAGYEQYF; cdr3_nt: TGTGCCAGCAGGGTGGACAGGGCTGGGTACGAGCAGTACTTC